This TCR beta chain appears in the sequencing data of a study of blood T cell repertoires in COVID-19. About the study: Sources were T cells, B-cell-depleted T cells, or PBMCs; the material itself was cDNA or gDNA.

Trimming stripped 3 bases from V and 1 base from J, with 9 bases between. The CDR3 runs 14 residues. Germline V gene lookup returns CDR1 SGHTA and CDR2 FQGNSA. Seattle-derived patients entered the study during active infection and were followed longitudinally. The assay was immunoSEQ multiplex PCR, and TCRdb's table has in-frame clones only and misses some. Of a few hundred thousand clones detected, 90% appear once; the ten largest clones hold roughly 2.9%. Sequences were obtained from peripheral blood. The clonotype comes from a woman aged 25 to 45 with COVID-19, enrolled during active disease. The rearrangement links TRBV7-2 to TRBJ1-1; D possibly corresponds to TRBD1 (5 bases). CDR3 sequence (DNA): TGTGCCAGCAGCTTGTCGACAGCGAACACTGAAGCTTTCTTT. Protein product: CASSLSTANTEAFF.